A selection of T cell receptor beta chains follows, all from one sample in a study of OX40 agonist ivuxolimab in advanced cancers. Sequenced by immunoSEQ multiplex PCR; TCRdb stores in-frame clones only, minus some. The data contain around 63,000 clones, 80% to 95% of them singletons. Sequenced here: CD4+ or CD8+ T cells sorted from blood, sampled in a trial of the OX40 agonist ivuxolimab. The receptors originated from an adult with an advanced solid tumor such as melanoma, head and neck, liver or kidney cancer. Each CDR3 is given with its conserved first and last residue. D genes are given only for firm matches.

cdr3_aa cdr3_nt d_call j_call v_call
CASSLTVNTEAFF TGCGCCAGCAGCCTGACAGTTAACACTGAAGCTTTCTTT - TRBJ1-1 TRBV4-1
CASSVGRGELFF TGTGCCAGCAGCGTAGGCCGTGGAGAGCTGTTTTTT - TRBJ2-2 TRBV9
CASSLGDSSTDTQYF TGTGCCAGCAGCCTAGGGGACTCTAGCACAGATACGCAGTATTTT - TRBJ2-3 TRBV7-9
CASSLQGYEQYF TGTGCCAGCTCACTACAGGGCTACGAGCAGTACTTC - TRBJ2-7 TRBV18
CASSQVGSVYQYEQYF TGCGCCAGCAGCCAAGTGGGGTCGGTATACCAATACGAGCAGTACTTC - TRBJ2-7 TRBV4-1
CASSPSQRGDNEQFF TGTGCCAGCAGCCCGAGTCAGCGGGGGGACAATGAGCAGTTCTTC TRBD2 TRBJ2-1 TRBV7-9
CSVEVRSEAFF TGCAGCGTTGAGGTCCGTTCTGAAGCTTTCTTT - TRBJ1-1 TRBV29-1
CASSQDKGRQGLEQYF TGCGCCAGCAGCCAAGATAAGGGGAGACAGGGGCTGGAGCAGTACTTC TRBD1 TRBJ2-7 TRBV4-3
CASSAGSNYEQYF TGTGCCAGCAGCGCGGGGTCTAACTACGAGCAGTACTTC - TRBJ2-7 TRBV9
CASSFGNTEAFF TGTGCCAGCAGTTTTGGGAACACTGAAGCTTTCTTT - TRBJ1-1 TRBV28
CSVEGREVEQFF TGCAGCGTTGAAGGACGTGAGGTTGAGCAGTTCTTC - TRBJ2-1 TRBV29-1
CASSLGGLDFYEQYF TGTGCCAGCAGTTTGGGGGGGCTGGACTTCTACGAGCAGTACTTC - TRBJ2-7 TRBV28
CASSYFSTGARTGYTF TGTGCCAGCAGTTACTTTAGTACAGGGGCGCGAACTGGCTACACCTTC TRBD1 TRBJ1-2 TRBV6-5
CASSSPVGGGVEAFF TGCGCCAGCAGCTCCCCGGTGGGGGGTGGGGTTGAAGCTTTCTTT - TRBJ1-1 TRBV5-1
CASSLSGRGTGELFF TGTGCCAGCAGTTTATCAGGGCGGGGGACCGGGGAGCTGTTTTTT TRBD2 TRBJ2-2 TRBV28
CASSLRDTGELFF TGCGCCAGCAGCTTGCGGGACACCGGGGAGCTGTTTTTT - TRBJ2-2 TRBV5-1
CACQTSLGPMTQHF TGTGCCTGCCAGACTTCTCTCGGCCCCATGACCCAGCATTTT - TRBJ1-5 TRBV5-4
CASSPPGLASRGDTQYF TGTGCCAGCTCACCCCCGGGACTAGCCAGTCGGGGGGATACGCAGTATTTT TRBD2 TRBJ2-3 TRBV18
CASSSNTGELFF TGTGCCAGCAGTTCTAACACCGGGGAGCTGTTTTTT - TRBJ2-2 TRBV7-9
CASSQLAGTNEQFF TGTGCCAGCAGCCAACTAGCGGGTACCAATGAGCAGTTCTTC TRBD2 TRBJ2-1 TRBV7-9